This T cell receptor beta chain came from a study of cytomegalovirus exposure and HLA in healthy donors. A few counts support this clone. Its antigen is unknown. Study-level findings and limits: A few of the chains that were CMV-associated were confirmed in vitro to be specific for CMV antigens. Per published reports, the classifier diagnosed cytomegalovirus status with high specificity and sensitivity. It was approximately 150 TCR beta chains that were listed as cytomegalovirus-associated.

Germline V lookup: CDR1 MGHRA, CDR2 YSYEKL. V shed 6 bases, J shed 6 bases, and the junction held 8 bases outside the gene matches. The CDR3 is made up of 17 amino acids. Among the 120 subjects of the validation cohort, separate from the roughly 650-subject first cohort, were the donors. Method: immunoSEQ multiplex PCR; TCRdb's copy keeps in-frame clones and lacks some. This sample carries 150,000 to 200,000 clones, more than 70% of them seen once, and the ten largest clones take about 1.6%. This chain links TRBV4-1 with TRBJ2-2, with TRBD2 matching over 15 bases. Sequenced input: PBMCs. The clonotype comes from a woman under 30 in good health and CMV-seronegative. CDR3 nucleotide sequence: TGCGCCAGCAGACGGGGAGGACTAGCGGGAGGGGCCGGGGAGCTGTTTTTT. Translated: CASRRGGLAGGAGELFF.